The 9 T cell receptor beta chains in this list originate from one sample, sequenced in a study of shared clonotypes between healthy human individuals. Using immunoSEQ multiplex PCR, the repertoire was profiled, and TCRdb retains in-frame clones only, with some absent. The data show 800,000 to 1,200,000 clones, roughly 74% seen once. Sequenced material: memory CD4+ T cells from PBMCs. Subset of the sample: CD45RA-negative fraction. Receptor source: a man aged 18-30 years in good health. Some clones in this sample may be carry-over from other donors' samples.

The V gene is TRBV5-1, the J gene TRBJ2-1; 11 nucleotides match TRBD2. CDR1 and CDR2 (germline): SGHRS, YFSETQ. The CDR3 runs 14 residues. V shed 4 bases and J 8 bases; nucleotides not matched to a gene: 5. The CDR3 sequence is CASSLTSGNYEQFF. DNA for the CDR3: TGCGCCAGCAGCCTGACTAGCGGGAACTATGAGCAGTTCTTC.

This chain uses TRBV5-6 with TRBJ1-2, with a tentative D call TRBD1 (5 bases). The CDR3 contains 13 residues. The V end was cut by 4 bases, the J end by 3 bases, with 10 bases between. Germline V lookup: CDR1 SGHDT, CDR2 YYEEEE. The CDR3 reads CASSVDRYYGYTF. The CDR3 DNA follows: TGTGCCAGCAGCGTTGACAGATACTATGGCTACACCTTC.

This chain joins TRBV11-2 and TRBJ2-3, with 8 bases aligning to TRBD1. J gave up 1 base and V 5 bases, and 14 bases lay outside the gene matches. This CDR3 has 18 amino acids. In germline, CDR1 is SGHAT, CDR2 FQNNGV. CDR3 in amino acids: CASSRANRQGMGTDTQYF. The CDR3 DNA sequence: TGTGCCAGCAGCCGCGCCAACCGACAGGGGATGGGCACAGATACGCAGTATTTT.

The V and J genes are TRBV6-5 and TRBJ2-3; TRBD1 might be the D (6 bases). CDR3 size: 15 residues. From germline, CDR1 is MNHEY and CDR2 SVGAGI. With 6 bases removed from V and 1 base from J, the gap between germline ends came to 14 bases. The DNA for the CDR3 is TGTGCCAGCAGCAGGACAGCCACTGGCACAGATACGCAGTATTTT. It encodes CASSRTATGTDTQYF.

This clone has at least ten counts. This chain links TRBV27 with TRBJ2-2; possibly TRBD2 for D (6 bases). V dropped 7 bases and J dropped 2 bases, with 14 bases sitting between them. Germline CDR1 MNHEY, CDR2 SMNVEV (reference sequence). The length of the CDR3 is 15 residues. The CDR3 region is CASTRDSINTGELFF. The CDR3 DNA is TGTGCCAGCACCCGGGACTCCATCAACACCGGGGAGCTGTTTTTT.

The chain links TRBV2 to TRBJ2-1, with no clear D. V was clipped by 5 bases and J by 10 bases, with 9 bases between them. The CDR3 loop spans 11 amino acids. The germline gives CDR1 SNHLY, CDR2 FYNNEI. CDR3 sequence (DNA): TGTGCCAGCAGTACCGCTGGGGAGCAGTTCTTC. Amino acid sequence: CASSTAGEQFF.

The chain joins TRBV19 to TRBJ2-1; 11 bases are shared with TRBD2. The trim removed 6 bases at V and 1 base at J, leaving 5 bases unmatched. In germline, CDR1 is LNHDA, CDR2 SQIVND (reference sequence). The CDR3 runs 16 residues. This CDR3 is CASSHSGRGSYNEQFF. CDR3 DNA: TGTGCCAGTAGCCATAGCGGGAGGGGTTCCTACAATGAGCAGTTCTTC. Together with reference TRBV19 and TRBJ2-1, the CDR3 gives the full variable domain: DGGITQSPKYLFRKEGQNVTLSCEQNLNHDAMYWYRQDPGQGLRLIYYSQIVNDFQKGDIAEGYSVSREKKESFPLTVTSAQKNPTAFYLCASSHSGRGSYNEQFFGPGTRLTVL.

The gene calls are TRBV5-4 and TRBJ1-2, with 10 bases aligning to TRBD1. CDR3 length: 16 amino acids. The V gene end was trimmed by 3 bases and the J gene end by 7 bases; junction bases not matched to a gene: 12. Germline-derived CDR1 and CDR2 are SGHNT and YYREEE (reference sequence). The CDR3 protein is CASSSMMGQGKSGYTF. For the CDR3, the DNA is TGTGCCAGCAGCTCAATGATGGGACAGGGGAAAAGTGGCTACACCTTC.

A single count supports this clone. The V gene is TRBV4-3, the J gene TRBJ2-1; 8 bases fit TRBD2. The CDR3 has 14 amino acids. V shed 1 base and J 5 bases; nucleotides not matched to a gene: 1. Per germline, CDR1 LGHNA and CDR2 YSLEER. CDR3 residues: CASSQAGGNNEQFF. The CDR3, as DNA: TGCGCCAGCAGCCAAGCGGGAGGGAACAATGAGCAGTTCTTC.